This T cell receptor beta chain was observed in a study of shared clonotypes between healthy human individuals. Trimming took 5 bases from V and 2 from J; bases not matched to a gene: 5. The CDR3 spans 15 residues. Germline lookup yields CDR1 SEHNR and CDR2 FQNEAQ (reference sequence). Only a few counts were recorded for this clone. The assay was run at deep level. Repertoires were generated with immunoSEQ multiplex PCR, while TCRdb's copy carries only in-frame clones and drops some. The sample consists of roughly 1 million clones, around 76% of them appearing once. There were no recent acute infections or vaccinations among the donors, who were healthy HIV-negative adults.

The sequenced sample was memory CD4+ T cells sorted from blood. Subset of the sample: CD45RA-negative fraction. This chain connects TRBV7-9 to TRBJ1-4; 7 nucleotides agree with TRBD1. This clonotype originated in a young man in good health. The CDR3 DNA is TGTGCCAGCAGCATTGGGACAGACACTAATGAAAAACTGTTTTTT. It translates to CASSIGTDTNEKLFF.